This is a list of T cell receptor beta chains from one sample in a study of Ad26.COV2.S vaccination and SARS-CoV-2 variants. Using immunoSEQ multiplex PCR, the repertoire was profiled, and TCRdb retains in-frame clones only, with some absent. The data contain 400,000 to 450,000 clones, around 90% of them singletons. The sample was peripheral blood, taken in a trial of Ad26.COV2.S vaccine versus placebo. The receptors here all came from a person between 18 and 65 years old who received the Ad26.COV2.S COVID-19 vaccine or a placebo. The CDR3 runs from the conserved cysteine through the conserved F or W. D genes are given only for firm matches. Clone size, where shown, is once, few, many, or a class for clones that have expanded.

>NA|TRBV7-9|NA|TRBJ1-1
TGTGCCAGCAGCTTAGGAGGTGCAGAGAACACTGAAGCTTTCTTT
CASSLGGAENTEAFF
>few|TRBV7-9|NA|TRBJ1-6
TGTGCCAGCAGCTCGCCGGGATTTAATTCACCCCTCCACTTT
CASSSPGFNSPLHF
>NA|TRBV4-2|TRBD2|TRBJ2-5
TGTGCCAGCAGCCAAAAGGAGATAGCGGGAGTTGGCGAGACCCAGTACTTC
CASSQKEIAGVGETQYF
>NA|TRBV6-5|TRBD1|TRBJ1-3
TGTGCCAGCAAGAGGGGGCAATATGGAAACACCATATATTTT
CASKRGQYGNTIYF
>NA|TRBV6-5|NA|TRBJ1-5
TGTGCCAGCAGTTACAGAGGTGGGCCCCAGCATTTT
CASSYRGGPQHF
>NA|TRBV7-9|TRBD2|TRBJ2-3
TGTGCCAGCAGCTCAACTAGCGGGAGGGCCTCAGATACGCAGTATTTT
CASSSTSGRASDTQYF
>NA|TRBV5-1|TRBD1|TRBJ2-1
TGCGCCAGCAGCTTTGGACAGGGCAACTACAATGAGCAGTTCTTC
CASSFGQGNYNEQFF
>NA|TRBV7-2|NA|TRBJ2-3
TGTGCCAGCAGCTTGTTAGAGGGACTGACTAGCACAGATACGCAGTATTTT
CASSLLEGLTSTDTQYF
>NA|TRBV5-6|NA|TRBJ1-5
TGTGCCAGCAGACAGGGACGGAGCAATCAGCCCCAGCATTTT
CASRQGRSNQPQHF
>NA|TRBV28|NA|TRBJ1-1
TGTGCCAGCAGTTTATGGGGGGGCAGGAGGTTGAACACTGAAGCTTTCTTT
CASSLWGGRRLNTEAFF
>NA|TRBV2|NA|TRBJ2-7
TGTGCCAGCCTCTCGAGCAGGTCGACCGAGCAGTACTTC
CASLSSRSTEQYF
>NA|TRBV10-3|NA|TRBJ1-5
TGTGCCATCAGGGGGAGCAATCAGCCCCAGCATTTT
CAIRGSNQPQHF
>NA|TRBV10-1|TRBD2|TRBJ2-1
TGCGCCAGTTCCTCCTCGCTAGCGGGTAAGGGGAGCTCCTACAATGAGCAGTTCTTC
CASSSSLAGKGSSYNEQFF
>NA|TRBV11-2|NA|TRBJ1-1
TGTGCCTGCGGCCGGGGGACACCAAACACTGAAGCTTTCTTT
CACGRGTPNTEAFF
>NA|TRBV15|NA|TRBJ2-4
TGTGCCACCAGCAGAACCCGGGACAAAAAAAACATTCAGTACTTC
CATSRTRDKKNIQYF
>NA|TRBV19|NA|TRBJ2-2
TGTGCCAGTAGTATTACCGGAAACACCGGGGAGCTGTTTTTT
CASSITGNTGELFF
>once|TRBV7-8|NA|TRBJ1-1
TGTGCCAGCAGCTTACATGGACTTGAAGCTTTCTTT
CASSLHGLEAFF
>NA|TRBV25-1|TRBD1|TRBJ1-4
TGTGCCAGCAGTTTGGCAGGGGGGAATGAAAAACTGTTTTTT
CASSLAGGNEKLFF
>NA|TRBV10-3|NA|TRBJ1-1
TGTGCCATCAGTGGATCACGGGCTGGGGACACTGAAGCTTTCTTT
CAISGSRAGDTEAFF
>NA|TRBV2|NA|TRBJ1-6
TGTGCCAGCAAGAAGGACATGAGCTCCTATAATTCACCCCTCCACTTT
CASKKDMSSYNSPLHF
>NA|TRBV18|TRBD2|TRBJ2-1
TGTGCCAGCTCACCCCCCACTAGCGGGAGAGGGGATGAGCAGTTCTTC
CASSPPTSGRGDEQFF
>NA|TRBV27|NA|TRBJ2-7
TGTGCCAGCAGTCCTACCTACGAGCAGTACTTC
CASSPTYEQYF
>NA|TRBV4-2|NA|TRBJ2-2
TGTGCCAGCAGCCAAGATAAGTTAGCGAGGTCCGGGGAGCTGTTTTTT
CASSQDKLARSGELFF
>NA|TRBV5-1|TRBD1|TRBJ2-5
TGCGCCAGCCGACAGGGGGCCGCAGAGACCCAGTACTTC
CASRQGAAETQYF
>NA|TRBV5-1|TRBD2|TRBJ2-1
TGCGCCAGCAGCGGGACTAGCGGGGCGATCAATGAGCAGTTCTTC
CASSGTSGAINEQFF
>once|TRBV6-5|NA|TRBJ2-2
TGTGCCAGCAGTTATTACCCCCCCCGGGAGCTGTTTTTT
CASSYYPPRELFF
>NA|TRBV11-3|TRBD2|TRBJ2-3
TGTGCCAGCAGCTTAGGAGCTAGCGGGGTCTCAGATACGCAGTATTTT
CASSLGASGVSDTQYF
>NA|TRBV2|TRBD1|TRBJ1-1
TGTGCCGGTTCGACAGGGCTTATCACTGAAGCTTTCTTT
CAGSTGLITEAFF
>NA|TRBV20-1|NA|TRBJ1-2
TGCAGTGGCCGCGGGATCTATGGCTACACCTTC
CSGRGIYGYTF
>NA|TRBV6-5|TRBD2|TRBJ2-1
TGTGCCAGTCGACCGGGACTAGCCTACAATGAGCAGTTCTTC
CASRPGLAYNEQFF
>NA|TRBV27|TRBD1|TRBJ1-2
TGTGCCAGCAGTCCGTACAGGGGGACAGGGGTTGGCTACACCTTC
CASSPYRGTGVGYTF
>NA|TRBV28|TRBD1|TRBJ1-2
TGTGCCAGCAGTTTAGGAGGGACAGCTTATGGCTACACCTTC
CASSLGGTAYGYTF
>NA|TRBV4-1|NA|TRBJ1-5
TGCGCCAGCAGCCAAGGGACCATCAAAGATAGCAATCAGCCCCAGCATTTT
CASSQGTIKDSNQPQHF
>NA|TRBV11-3|TRBD2|TRBJ2-3
TGTGCCAGCAGCCCCGGGTCCCCAACTAGCGGCTTGCAGTATTTT
CASSPGSPTSGLQYF
>NA|TRBV6-5|TRBD1|TRBJ2-2
TGTGCCAGCAGTTACAGGGGGCTGAGCACCGGGGAGCTGTTTTTT
CASSYRGLSTGELFF
>NA|TRBV6-2/TRBV6-3|TRBD2|TRBJ2-1
TGTGCCAGCAGTTACCGTCGACTAGCGAGCAATGAGCAGTTCTTC
CASSYRRLASNEQFF